This TCR beta chain was obtained from a study of shared clonotypes between healthy human individuals. Looking at the study overall: Researchers drew samples from a couple of women and a few men aged 18 to 49. Plates per donor: three CD4 naive, three CD4 memory, two CD8 naive, one CD8 memory.

Trimming left V 0 bases short and J 6 bases short, with 12 bases between. This CDR3 is 14 amino acids long. CDR1 is SGDLS, CDR2 YYNGEE, per germline. On this clone itself: The antigen is unknown.

TCRdb keeps only in-frame clones here, not all; method: immunoSEQ multiplex PCR. The sample includes 550,000 to 750,000 clones, about 91% of them seen just once. Overall study results and limits: Clonotype sharing among donors was expected to depend on sequencing depth.

Naive CD8 isolation took CD45RO-negative cells positively selected for CCR7 and excluded terminally differentiated effector memory CD45RA+ cells. This receptor was identified in a man in his thirties or forties in good health. The sample taken for sequencing was naive CD8+ T cells sorted from blood. V usage is TRBV9 and J usage is TRBJ1-2, with D hard to call. CDR3 DNA sequence: TGTGCCAGCAGCGTAGGTGGATATTCGAATGGCTACACCTTC. Translated, it gives CASSVGGYSNGYTF. Filled out from reference TRBV9 and TRBJ1-2, the complete variable domain reads DSGVTQTPKHLITATGQRVTLRCSPRSGDLSVYWYQQSLDQGLQFLIQYYNGEERAKGNILERFSAQQFPDLHSELNLSSLELGDSALYFCASSVGGYSNGYTFGSGTRLTVV.